This T cell receptor (beta chain) was profiled in a study of blood T cell repertoires in COVID-19. In the study overall: PBMCs, B-cell-depleted T cells, or T cells were the source of the cDNA or gDNA that made up the material.

Clinical history reported by participants formed the basis on which cohorts were assigned. Trimming shortened V by 3 bases and J by 0 bases, and 8 bases separated the two germline ends. The length of the CDR3 is 14 residues. From germline, CDR1 is LNHDA and CDR2 SQIVND (reference sequence). In the original processing: The authors estimated nucleated cell counts from reference gene primer amplification. Data came from immunoSEQ multiplex PCR; TCRdb stores just in-frame clones and leaves some out. Clonal size and the V and J genes are those of that table, whereas D and trimming came from the DNA. The sample has a few hundred thousand clones, roughly nine tenths seen once; the top ten hold 1.2%.

The TCR originated in a human donor in a cohort exposed to, infected with or recovered from COVID-19 (not recorded which). The donor label of this sample is uncertain. This chain links TRBV19 with TRBJ1-1; possibly TRBD1 for D (5 bases). The material sequenced was PBMCs or T cells enriched from blood (not recorded which). In nucleotides, the CDR3 is TGTGCCAGTAGTATGGACACGTTGAACACTGAAGCTTTCTTT. Translating gives CASSMDTLNTEAFF.